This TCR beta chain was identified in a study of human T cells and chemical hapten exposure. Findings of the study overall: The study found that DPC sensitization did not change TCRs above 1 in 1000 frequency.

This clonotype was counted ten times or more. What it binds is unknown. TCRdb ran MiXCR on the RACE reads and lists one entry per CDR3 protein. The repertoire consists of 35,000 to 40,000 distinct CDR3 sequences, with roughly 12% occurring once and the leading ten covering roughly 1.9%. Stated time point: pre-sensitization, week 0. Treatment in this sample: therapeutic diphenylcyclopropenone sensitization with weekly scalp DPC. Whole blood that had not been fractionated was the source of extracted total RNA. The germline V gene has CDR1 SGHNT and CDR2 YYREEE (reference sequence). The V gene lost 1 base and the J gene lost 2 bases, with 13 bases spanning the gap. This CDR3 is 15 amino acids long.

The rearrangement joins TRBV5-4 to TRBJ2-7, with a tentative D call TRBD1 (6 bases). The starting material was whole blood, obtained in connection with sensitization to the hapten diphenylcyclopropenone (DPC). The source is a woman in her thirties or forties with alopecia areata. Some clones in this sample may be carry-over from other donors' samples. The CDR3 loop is CASSLWGRITYEQYF. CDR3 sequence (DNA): TGTGCCAGCAGCTTGTGGGGGCGGATAACCTACGAGCAGTACTTC.